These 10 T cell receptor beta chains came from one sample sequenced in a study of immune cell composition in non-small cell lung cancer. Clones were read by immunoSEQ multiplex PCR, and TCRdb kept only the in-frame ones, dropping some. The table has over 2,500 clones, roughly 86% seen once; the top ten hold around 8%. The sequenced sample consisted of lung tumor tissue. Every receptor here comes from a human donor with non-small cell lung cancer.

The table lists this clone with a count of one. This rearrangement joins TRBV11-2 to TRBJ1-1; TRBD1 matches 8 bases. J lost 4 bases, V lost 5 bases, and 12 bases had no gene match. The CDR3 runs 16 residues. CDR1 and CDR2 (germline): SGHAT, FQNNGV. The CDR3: CASSISYRGSVTEAFF. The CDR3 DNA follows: TGTGCCAGCAGCATTTCTTACAGGGGGTCGGTCACTGAAGCTTTCTTT.

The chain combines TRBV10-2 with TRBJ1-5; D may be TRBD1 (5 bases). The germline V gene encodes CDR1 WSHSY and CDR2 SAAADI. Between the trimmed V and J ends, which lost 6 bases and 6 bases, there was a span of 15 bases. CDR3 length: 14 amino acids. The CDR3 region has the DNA TGCGCCAGCAGGTCGGGGGGGGTAGGTCAGCCCCAGCATTTT. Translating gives CASRSGGVGQPQHF.

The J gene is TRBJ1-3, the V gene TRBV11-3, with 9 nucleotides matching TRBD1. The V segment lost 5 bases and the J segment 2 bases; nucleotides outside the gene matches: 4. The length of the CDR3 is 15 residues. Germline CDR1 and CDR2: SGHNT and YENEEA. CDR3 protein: CASSPGQGPGNTIYF. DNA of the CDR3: TGTGCCAGCAGCCCCGGACAGGGGCCTGGAAACACCATATATTTT.

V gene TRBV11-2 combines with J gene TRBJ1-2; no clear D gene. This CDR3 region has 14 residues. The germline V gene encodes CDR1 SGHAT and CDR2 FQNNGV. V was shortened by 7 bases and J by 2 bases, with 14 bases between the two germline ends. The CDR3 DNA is TGTGCCAGCACCAAAACCCCACAGAACTATGGCTACACCTTC. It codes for CASTKTPQNYGYTF.

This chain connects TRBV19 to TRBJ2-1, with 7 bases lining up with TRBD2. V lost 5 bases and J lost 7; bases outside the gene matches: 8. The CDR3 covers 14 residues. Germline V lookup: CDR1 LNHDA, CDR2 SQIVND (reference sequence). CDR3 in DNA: TGTGCCAGTAGTGTAACGGGAGGTGGGAATGAGCAGTTCTTC. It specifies CASSVTGGGNEQFF.

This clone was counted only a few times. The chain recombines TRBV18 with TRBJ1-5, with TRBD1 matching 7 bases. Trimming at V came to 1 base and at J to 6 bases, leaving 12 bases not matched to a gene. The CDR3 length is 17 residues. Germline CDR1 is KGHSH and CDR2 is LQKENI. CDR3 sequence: CASSPLPAGGGGQPQHF. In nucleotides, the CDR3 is TGTGCCAGCTCACCACTCCCCGCGGGAGGGGGCGGTCAGCCCCAGCATTTT. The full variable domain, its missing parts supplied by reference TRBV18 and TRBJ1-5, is NAGVMQNPRHLVRRRGQEARLRCSPMKGHSHVYWYRQLPEEGLKFMVYLQKENIIDESGMPKERFSAEFPKEGPSILRIQQVVRGDSAAYFCASSPLPAGGGGQPQHFGDGTRLSIL.

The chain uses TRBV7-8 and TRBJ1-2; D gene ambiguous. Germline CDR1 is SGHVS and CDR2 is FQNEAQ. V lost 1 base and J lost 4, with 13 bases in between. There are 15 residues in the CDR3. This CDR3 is CASSLGSGNFYGYTF. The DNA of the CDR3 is TGTGCCAGCAGCTTAGGATCAGGAAACTTCTATGGCTACACCTTC.

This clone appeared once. CDR3 nucleotides: TGTGCCACCAGCACCACAGGGAGCTCTGGAAACACCATATATTTT. Its protein is CATSTTGSSGNTIYF. This chain uses TRBV15 with TRBJ1-3; TRBD1 is a possible D gene (6 bases). Trimming took off 4 bases at V and 0 bases at J, with 10 bases between the two ends. CDR3 length: 15 residues. The germline CDR1 and CDR2 sequences are LNHNV and YYDKDF (reference sequence).

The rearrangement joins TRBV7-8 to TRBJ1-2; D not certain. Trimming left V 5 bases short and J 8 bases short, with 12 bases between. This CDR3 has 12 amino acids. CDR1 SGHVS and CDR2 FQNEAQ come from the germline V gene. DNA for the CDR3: TGTGCCAGCAGCCCGGCGGCCGACGGCTACACCTTC. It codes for CASSPAADGYTF.

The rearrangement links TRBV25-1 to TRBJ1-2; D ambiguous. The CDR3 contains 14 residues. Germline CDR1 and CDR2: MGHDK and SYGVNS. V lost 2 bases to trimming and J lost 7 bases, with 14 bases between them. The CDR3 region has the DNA TGTGCCAGCAGTGAACCCGGGGTCTATCTTGGCTACACCTTC. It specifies CASSEPGVYLGYTF.